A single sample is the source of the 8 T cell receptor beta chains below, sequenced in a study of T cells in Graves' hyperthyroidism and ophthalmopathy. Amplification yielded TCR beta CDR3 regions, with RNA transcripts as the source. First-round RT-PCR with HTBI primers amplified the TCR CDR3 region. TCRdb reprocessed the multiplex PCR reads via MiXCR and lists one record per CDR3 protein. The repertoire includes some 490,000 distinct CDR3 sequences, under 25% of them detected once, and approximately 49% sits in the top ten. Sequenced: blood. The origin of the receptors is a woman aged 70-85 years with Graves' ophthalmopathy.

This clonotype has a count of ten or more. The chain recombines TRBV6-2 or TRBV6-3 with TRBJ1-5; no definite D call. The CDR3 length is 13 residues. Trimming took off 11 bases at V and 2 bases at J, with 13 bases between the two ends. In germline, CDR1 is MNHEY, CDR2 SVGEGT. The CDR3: CASGVGGNQPQHF. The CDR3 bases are TGTGCCTCAGGTGTTGGGGGCAATCAGCCCCAGCATTTT.

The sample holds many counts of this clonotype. The CDR3 sequence: CASSTAIGQGRRETQYF. For the CDR3, the DNA is TGTGCCAGCAGTACCGCCATCGGACAGGGGAGGCGAGAGACCCAGTACTTC. The J gene is TRBJ2-5, the V gene TRBV28; TRBD1 agrees at 9 bases. This CDR3 has 17 residues. Germline CDR1 MDHEN, CDR2 SYDVKM. The V and J ends lost 5 bases and 4 bases, in that order; junction bases with no gene match: 14.

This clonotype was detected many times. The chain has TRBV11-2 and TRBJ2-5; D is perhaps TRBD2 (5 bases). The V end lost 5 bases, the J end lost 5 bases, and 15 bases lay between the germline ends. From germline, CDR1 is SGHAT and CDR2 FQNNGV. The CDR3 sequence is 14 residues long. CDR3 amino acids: CASSPGLGVETQYF. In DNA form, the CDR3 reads TGTGCCAGCAGCCCCGGATTGGGAGTGGAGACCCAGTACTTC.

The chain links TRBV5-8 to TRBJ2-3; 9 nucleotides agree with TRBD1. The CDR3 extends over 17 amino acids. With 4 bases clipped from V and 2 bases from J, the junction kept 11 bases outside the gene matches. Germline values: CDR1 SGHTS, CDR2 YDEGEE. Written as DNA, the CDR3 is TGTGCCAGCAGCACCGGACAGGGGTTGGCACACACAGATACGCAGTATTTT. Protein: CASSTGQGLAHTDTQYF.

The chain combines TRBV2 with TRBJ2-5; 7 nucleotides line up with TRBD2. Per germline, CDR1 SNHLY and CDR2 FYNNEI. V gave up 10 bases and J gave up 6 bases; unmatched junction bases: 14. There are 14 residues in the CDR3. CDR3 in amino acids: CATGRESNGQTQYF. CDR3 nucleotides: TGTGCCACGGGGCGGGAGAGTAACGGCCAGACCCAGTACTTC.

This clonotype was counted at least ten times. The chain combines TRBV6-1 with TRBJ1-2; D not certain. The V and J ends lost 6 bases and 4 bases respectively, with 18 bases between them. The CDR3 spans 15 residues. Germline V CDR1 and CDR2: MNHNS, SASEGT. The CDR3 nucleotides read TGTGCCAGCAGAAAGTTGTCCTCGCCCCTCTATGGCTACACCTTC. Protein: CASRKLSSPLYGYTF.

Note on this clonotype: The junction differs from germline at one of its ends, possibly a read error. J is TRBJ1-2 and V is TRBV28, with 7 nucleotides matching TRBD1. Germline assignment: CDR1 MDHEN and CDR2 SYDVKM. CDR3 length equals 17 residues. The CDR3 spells CASSLGTDNLLNYGHTF. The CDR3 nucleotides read TGTGCCAGCAGTTTGGGGACAGACAATTTATTGAACTATGGCCACACCTTC.

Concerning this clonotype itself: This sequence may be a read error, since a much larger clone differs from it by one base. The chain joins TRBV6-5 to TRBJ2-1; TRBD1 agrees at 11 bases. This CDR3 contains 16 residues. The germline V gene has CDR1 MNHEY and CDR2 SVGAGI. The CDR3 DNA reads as TGTGCCAGCAGTTTAACCCCGGGACAGGGGGTAAATGGGCAGTTCTTC. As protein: CASSLTPGQGVNGQFF.